This T cell receptor beta chain was captured by sequencing in a study of T cells in localized non-small cell lung cancer. Whole-study results and caveats: Heterogeneity within the tumor remains possible, as just one region underwent sequencing. Uninvolved nearby lung showed the greatest T cell clonality, exceeding that found in tumor. There were a median roughly 54 of the top 100 tumor clones appearing in adjacent lung. Patients showing higher blood T cell density tended to see longer overall survival.

Sequencing used immunoSEQ multiplex PCR; TCRdb keeps in-frame clones, though not all of them. This table has 25,000 to 40,000 clones, just under 80% appearing once. This clone appeared a single time. Its antigen remains unknown. Sequences were derived from peripheral blood, sampled before any cancer treatment. The TCR originated in a male donor aged 60 or over with stage III squamous cell lung carcinoma.

In DNA, the CDR3 is TGCGCCAGCAGCTTGGAACAGGGAGTCTACAATGAGCAGTTCTTC. It specifies CASSLEQGVYNEQFF. This chain connects TRBV5-1 to TRBJ2-1, with a possible D match to TRBD1 (6 bases). The V gene lost 0 bases and the J gene lost 3 bases, with 10 bases spanning the gap. CDR1 and CDR2 (germline): SGHRS, YFSETQ. The CDR3 contains 15 residues.